The rows below give T cell receptor beta chains drawn from one sample of a study of shared clonotypes between healthy human individuals. Sequencing used immunoSEQ multiplex PCR; TCRdb keeps in-frame clones, though not all of them. This sample has roughly 2,000,000 clones; just over 90% occur once, and the top ten carry around 1.7%. Sequenced material: naive CD8+ T cells from PBMCs. The receptors were gathered from a man between 18 and 29 years old in good health. Some clones in this sample may be carry-over from other donors' samples. Both conserved end residues are part of each CDR3. The D gene is left open where the match is weak. Size tells how often a clone was seen (once, few, many) or the class of an expanded clone, and some rows leave it out.

>NA|TRBJ2-7|TRBV4-2|NA
TGTGCCAGCAGCCAAAAGGGACGGATCTACGAGCAGTACTTC
CASSQKGRIYEQYF
>TRBD2|TRBJ2-7|TRBV6-1|once
TGTGCCAGCAGTGCCATCCTAAGGGGAACGGGAGGGGCCTACGAGCAGTACTTC
CASSAILRGTGGAYEQYF
>NA|TRBJ1-5|TRBV28|NA
TGTGCCAGCAGTCGGCAGGGTCTCCATCAGCCCCAGCATTTT
CASSRQGLHQPQHF
>TRBD2|TRBJ2-5|TRBV2|NA
TGTGCCAGCACTACGAAAGCGGGAAGCGGTTTTGAGACCCAGTACTTC
CASTTKAGSGFETQYF
>TRBD2|TRBJ2-3|TRBV5-4|NA
TGTGCCAGCAGCTTGGGTCCGGGAGGACGACATGCGGGCAACACAGATACGCAGTATTTT
CASSLGPGGRHAGNTDTQYF
>TRBD2|TRBJ2-3|TRBV27|once
TGTGCCAGCAGTTTATTGAGGACTAGTGGGCCAGATACGCAGTATTTT
CASSLLRTSGPDTQYF
>NA|TRBJ2-3|TRBV30|NA
TGTGCCTGGAGTGTTACAGGCCCGCGAGATACGCAGTATTTT
CAWSVTGPRDTQYF
>NA|TRBJ2-1|TRBV28|NA
TGTGCCAGCAGTTTAGTGAGGAACGAGCAGTTCTTC
CASSLVRNEQFF
>NA|TRBJ2-7|TRBV4-1|NA
TGCGCCAGCAGCCAAGGATCGGGTAGTGGCTACGAGCAGTACTTC
CASSQGSGSGYEQYF
>TRBD2|TRBJ2-7|TRBV7-9|NA
TGTGCCAGCAGCTCCGATCTAGCGGGAGGCCGCCCTTACGAGCAGTACTTC
CASSSDLAGGRPYEQYF
>TRBD1|TRBJ2-7|TRBV7-9|NA
TGTGCCAGCAGCTTACCCTGGGGGACAGGGGGAGACGAGCAGTACTTC
CASSLPWGTGGDEQYF
>TRBD1|TRBJ1-4|TRBV7-9|NA
TGTGCCAGCAGCCCAATGAGGGGGCGGGCTAATGAAAAACTGTTTTTT
CASSPMRGRANEKLFF
>TRBD1|TRBJ1-4|TRBV9|NA
TGTGCCAGCAGCGTAGGGACAGGGGGCCGTAATGAAAAACTGTTTTTT
CASSVGTGGRNEKLFF
>TRBD2|TRBJ2-7|TRBV4-1|NA
TGCGCCAGCAGCCAAGCTCGGACTAGCGGTTACGAGCAGTACTTC
CASSQARTSGYEQYF
>TRBD2|TRBJ2-7|TRBV11-2|NA
TGTGCCAGCAGCTTAGAGGCGGTTAGCGGGAGGGTATGGGCCTACGAGCAGTACTTC
CASSLEAVSGRVWAYEQYF
>TRBD1|TRBJ1-5|TRBV6-5|NA
TGTGCCAGCAGTTACCAGGGGGGAGGGCAGCCCCAGCATTTT
CASSYQGGGQPQHF
>NA|TRBJ2-2|TRBV7-9|NA
TGTGCCAGCAGCGATAGGGGGTTCCGGTCCGGGGAGCTGTTTTTT
CASSDRGFRSGELFF
>NA|TRBJ2-7|TRBV2|once
TGTGCCAGCAGGCCAGGGGGGGCAACCTACGAGCAGTACTTC
CASRPGGATYEQYF
>NA|TRBJ1-1|TRBV7-3|NA
TGTGCCAGCAGCTTAACGAGGGGGTATGAGTCTGAAGCTTTCTTT
CASSLTRGYESEAFF
>NA|TRBJ1-4|TRBV4-3|NA
TGCGCCAGCAGCCAAGATTACGACCGATATAATGAAAAACTGTTTTTT
CASSQDYDRYNEKLFF
>NA|TRBJ2-3|TRBV15|once
TGTGCCACCAGTTCACCCCTTGCAGATACGCAGTATTTT
CATSSPLADTQYF
>NA|TRBJ1-1|TRBV7-9|once
TGTGCCAGCAGTCCGATACTAGAAAACACTGAAGCTTTCTTT
CASSPILENTEAFF
>TRBD1|TRBJ1-2|TRBV7-8|NA
TGTGCCAGCAGCAGCCCAGGGGGCAGGTCTAACTATGGCTACACCTTC
CASSSPGGRSNYGYTF
>NA|TRBJ1-1|TRBV28|NA
TGTGCCAGCACCGCTACATCCAGGAACACTGAAGCTTTCTTT
CASTATSRNTEAFF
>TRBD1|TRBJ2-6|TRBV2|NA
TGTGCCAGCTTGGGACAGGGGGCGTCGGGGGCCAACGTCCTGACTTTC
CASLGQGASGANVLTF
>TRBD1|TRBJ1-2|TRBV28|once
TGTGCCAGCAGCTACTGGACAGGCCAAATGGGCTACACCTTC
CASSYWTGQMGYTF
>NA|TRBJ1-5|TRBV27|NA
TGTGCCAGCAGCCCGGGCGGCCTCAATCAGCCCCAGCATTTT
CASSPGGLNQPQHF
>NA|TRBJ2-5|TRBV27|NA
TGTGCCAGCAGTCCCCCCAGCGAGACCCAGTACTTC
CASSPPSETQYF
>TRBD2|TRBJ2-1|TRBV28|NA
TGTGCCAGCAGCTCGTATCCTAGCGGGTTGGGCGTTGGTTACAATGAGCAGTTCTTC
CASSSYPSGLGVGYNEQFF
>NA|TRBJ2-7|TRBV4-1|NA
TGCGCCAGCAGCCAAGTAGGGAGATACGAGCAGTACTTC
CASSQVGRYEQYF
>NA|TRBJ2-5|TRBV6-4|NA
TGTGCCCGGATAGTCCCCTACTTTCGGTTTGGGACCCAGTACTTC
CARIVPYFRFGTQYF
>NA|TRBJ1-5|TRBV30|few
TGTGCCTGGAGTGTAAGTCCGGGAAATCAGCCCCAGCATTTT
CAWSVSPGNQPQHF
>TRBD1|TRBJ1-2|TRBV9|NA
TGTGCCAGCAGCTCCCCGGGACAGCGAACCAACCACTATGGCTACACCTTC
CASSSPGQRTNHYGYTF